The T cell receptor (beta chain) described here comes from a study of lymphopenia after photon versus proton radiotherapy. Regarding the study as a whole: Survival link was tested only in deceased patients; proton benefit remains a possibility. In patients who died, overall survival fell as post-nadir TCR diversity dropped more. Under photons, naive T cells and diversity fell while effector/memory populations rose.

Assay: immunoSEQ multiplex PCR; the TCRdb copy retains only in-frame clones and omits some. The sample includes 13,000 or so clones, roughly 90% seen only once; the top ten take 3.5%. Germline V CDR1 and CDR2: MNHNS, SASEGT. The CDR3 runs 16 residues. Trimming took 2 bases from V and 0 from J, leaving 13 bases between them. Points on this clone: The antigen is unknown.

The chain employs TRBV6-1 and TRBJ1-1, with D perhaps matching TRBD1 (6 bases). The clonotype comes from a man aged 60 to 69 with pancreatic cancer. Here the sequenced sample was peripheral blood, taken from a patient treated with photon-based radiotherapy. CDR3 amino acids: CASSESHPGVNTEAFF. As DNA, the CDR3 is TGTGCCAGCAGTGAAAGCCACCCAGGGGTGAACACTGAAGCTTTCTTT.